Listed here are 21 T cell receptor beta chains from one sample, sequenced in a study of blood T cell repertoires in COVID-19. TCRdb keeps only in-frame clones here, not all; method: immunoSEQ multiplex PCR. This table has about 170,000 clones, roughly 82% appearing once. The sequencing input was peripheral blood. These receptor sequences come from a woman aged 70-85 years with acute or convalescent COVID-19.

The V call is TRBV5-1, the J call TRBJ2-5, with D perhaps matching TRBD2 (5 bases). Trimming took 6 bases from V and 4 from J, leaving 19 bases between them. This CDR3 is built from 15 residues. Per the germline V gene, CDR1 is SGHRS and CDR2 is YFSETQ. The chain's CDR3 is CASTPSPEVGETQYF. The CDR3 DNA follows: TGCGCCAGCACTCCATCTCCGGAGGTAGGAGAGACCCAGTACTTC.

The genes are TRBV19 and TRBJ2-7; 9 bases map to TRBD1. V was clipped by 5 bases and J by 4 bases; unmatched bases: 12. This CDR3 region has 16 residues. CDR1 and CDR2 from the germline V gene are LNHDA and SQIVND (reference sequence). CDR3 bases: TGTGCCAGTAGTGCGTTTCCGGGACAGGGTTTTTACGAGCAGTACTTC. Its translation: CASSAFPGQGFYEQYF.

The CDR3 loop is CAWSEFPRGGTEAFF. CDR3 sequence (DNA): TGTGCCTGGAGTGAGTTTCCCAGGGGCGGGACTGAAGCTTTCTTT. The rearrangement uses TRBV30 and TRBJ1-1, with a tentative D call TRBD1 (6 bases). CDR1 GTSNPN and CDR2 SVGIG come from the germline V gene (reference sequence). The CDR3 sequence is 15 residues long. V gave up 1 base and J gave up 5 bases, with 17 bases separating them.

Here the CDR3 reads CASSVLVLADTQYF. CDR3 nucleotide sequence: TGTGCCAGCAGCGTACTTGTGTTGGCAGATACGCAGTATTTT. The chain uses TRBV11-2 and TRBJ2-3; no firm D call. Trimming shortened V by 5 bases and J by 4 bases, and 13 bases separated the two germline ends. Germline V gene lookup returns CDR1 SGHAT and CDR2 FQNNGV. The CDR3 sequence is 14 residues long.

The CDR3: CSAEAGNTIYF. The DNA of the CDR3 is TGCAGTGCCGAAGCCGGAAACACCATATATTTT. The chain recombines TRBV20-1 with TRBJ1-3, with no clear D. V lost 6 bases and J 4 bases, leaving 7 bases between the germline ends. CDR3 length: 11 amino acids. The V gene's germline CDR1 is DFQATT and CDR2 SNEGSKA (reference sequence).

This chain joins TRBV2 and TRBJ1-6; TRBD1 agrees at 8 bases. J was trimmed by 0 bases and V by 8 bases; bases with no gene match: 3. The length of the CDR3 is 15 residues. Germline V gene data show CDR1 as SNHLY and CDR2 as FYNNEI. The CDR3 DNA follows: TGTGCCAGCGACAGGGGTAGCTCCTATAATTCACCCCTCCACTTT. It translates to CASDRGSSYNSPLHF.

This clone was detected a few times. The rearrangement links TRBV4-1 to TRBJ1-4; a possible D gene is TRBD1 (5 bases). V lost 2 bases and J 10 bases, leaving 11 bases between the germline ends. Per germline, CDR1 MGHRA and CDR2 YSYEKL. The CDR3 runs 13 residues. CDR3: CASSQIPGGKLFF. The CDR3 region has the DNA TGCGCCAGCAGCCAAATCCCGGGGGGAAAACTGTTTTTT.

This clone was counted many times. The chain is built from TRBV5-6 and TRBJ2-5; TRBD2 matches 14 bases. The length of the CDR3 is 16 residues. Germline CDR1 SGHDT, CDR2 YYEEEE. V lost 2 bases and J lost 4; bases outside the gene matches: 4. The CDR3: CASSLGLAGGPETQYF. In nucleotides, the CDR3 is TGTGCCAGCAGCTTAGGACTAGCGGGGGGCCCAGAGACCCAGTACTTC.

The chain combines TRBV7-9 with TRBJ1-6; 8 bases fit TRBD1. The germline V gene has CDR1 SEHNR and CDR2 FQNEAQ (reference sequence). The CDR3 is 16 residues long. V shed 5 bases and J 2 bases; nucleotides not matched to a gene: 5. CDR3 region: CASSAQGAPYNSPLHF. CDR3 DNA: TGTGCCAGCAGCGCCCAGGGGGCTCCCTATAATTCACCCCTCCACTTT.

V is TRBV6-5 and J is TRBJ2-1; 8 nucleotides align to TRBD2. CDR1 MNHEY and CDR2 SVGAGI come from the germline V gene. The CDR3 is made up of 14 amino acids. V gave up 0 bases and J gave up 11 bases; unmatched junction bases: 6. CDR3 sequence reads: CASSYSITGGKQFF. CDR3 bases: TGTGCCAGCAGTTACTCGATCACGGGAGGGAAGCAGTTCTTC.

This chain links TRBV7-9 with TRBJ2-7; D perhaps matches TRBD1 (6 bases). With 0 bases removed from V and 0 bases from J, the gap between germline ends came to 12 bases. This CDR3 comprises 16 residues. Germline CDR1 is SEHNR and CDR2 is FQNEAQ (reference sequence). The CDR3 sequence is CASSLATGTNSYEQYF. CDR3 nucleotides: TGTGCCAGCAGCTTAGCTACCGGGACAAACTCCTACGAGCAGTACTTC.

This rearrangement joins TRBV19 to TRBJ1-2, with D perhaps TRBD1 (5 bases). The V gene lost 4 bases and the J gene lost 4 bases, with 10 bases spanning the gap. Germline CDR1 reads LNHDA; CDR2 reads SQIVND (reference sequence). The CDR3 runs to 13 residues. The CDR3 reads CASSRGDGYGYTF. The CDR3 DNA reads as TGTGCCAGTAGTAGGGGGGACGGCTATGGCTACACCTTC.

The genes are TRBV7-3 and TRBJ2-5, with 9 bases lining up with TRBD1. The J segment lost 4 bases and the V segment lost 10 bases, leaving 7 bases of the junction unmatched. The CDR3 sequence is 13 residues long. CDR1 SGHTA and CDR2 FQGTGA come from the germline V gene. CDR3 region: CATGQGRGETQYF. CDR3 nucleotides: TGTGCCACTGGACAGGGGAGGGGAGAGACCCAGTACTTC.

This clone was picked up one time. V gene TRBV5-5 combines with J gene TRBJ1-2; 10 nucleotides agree with TRBD1. Per germline, CDR1 SGHKS and CDR2 YYEKEE (reference sequence). Trimming at V came to 2 bases and at J to 4 bases, leaving 5 bases not matched to a gene. The CDR3 is made up of 15 amino acids. This CDR3 is CASSFATGGSYGYTF. The CDR3 DNA follows: TGTGCCAGCAGCTTTGCGACAGGGGGCAGCTATGGCTACACCTTC.

The chain is built from TRBV9 and TRBJ1-2; D gene unclear. This CDR3 has 13 residues. The germline V gene has CDR1 SGDLS and CDR2 YYNGEE. Trimming left V 0 bases short and J 1 base short, with 4 bases between. The CDR3 DNA is TGTGCCAGCAGCGTAGTCAATAACTATGGCTACACCTTC. Its protein product is CASSVVNNYGYTF.

The count of this clone is one. The chain has TRBV29-1 and TRBJ2-5, with D unresolved. CDR3 length: 12 amino acids. Trimming took 5 bases from V and 5 from J, leaving 12 bases between them. The germline V gene encodes CDR1 SQVTM and CDR2 ANQGSEA. In DNA form, the CDR3 reads TGCAGCGTTCAGGTGGTAAGGGAGACCCAGTACTTC. As protein: CSVQVVRETQYF.

The gene calls are TRBV7-9 and TRBJ1-2; no clear D gene. The ends were cut back, 0 bases at V and 10 bases at J, with 9 bases in the middle. CDR1 and CDR2 (germline): SEHNR, FQNEAQ (reference sequence). CDR3 size: 12 residues. The CDR3 DNA follows: TGTGCCAGCAGCTTAGCCAGCGATATCTACACCTTC. Amino acids: CASSLASDIYTF. The complete variable domain, with remaining parts taken from reference TRBV7-9 and TRBJ1-2, reads DTGVSQNPRHKITKRGQNVTFRCDPISEHNRLYWYRQTLGQGPEFLTYFQNEAQLEKSRLLSDRFSAERPKGSFSTLEIQRTEQGDSAMYLCASSLASDIYTFGSGTRLTVV.

This sequence joins TRBV4-3 and TRBJ2-1; 9 bases map to TRBD2. The CDR3 has 15 amino acids. V gave up 3 bases and J gave up 6 bases; unmatched junction bases: 6. Looked up from germline, CDR1 is LGHNA and CDR2 is YSLEER. CDR3 nucleotide sequence: TGCGCCAGCAGCCAGGCGGGGGGGCCGGGCAATGAGCAGTTCTTC. Encoded protein: CASSQAGGPGNEQFF.

V and J are TRBV2 and TRBJ1-2, with TRBD1 matching over 7 bases. The germline V gene encodes CDR1 SNHLY and CDR2 FYNNEI. This CDR3 has 15 residues. With 7 bases clipped from V and 4 bases from J, the junction kept 12 bases outside the gene matches. In DNA form, the CDR3 reads TGTGCCAGCACCTTACGAGAGGCAGGGGGCTATGGCTACACCTTC. Amino acid sequence: CASTLREAGGYGYTF.

V and J are TRBV7-9 and TRBJ2-1; a possible D gene is TRBD1 (8 bases). Germline loops: CDR1 SEHNR, CDR2 FQNEAQ (reference sequence). The length of the CDR3 is 20 residues. Trimming stripped 5 bases from V and 7 bases from J, with 33 bases between. The CDR3 region has the DNA TGTGCCAGCAGCACAGGGAGGGCAGGGGGCCTCTTGATTTGGGCGAATGAGCAGTTCTTC. This sequence encodes CASSTGRAGGLLIWANEQFF.

This chain links TRBV27 with TRBJ1-2; 11 bases map to TRBD1. CDR3 length: 15 residues. The J segment lost 7 bases and the V segment lost 5 bases, leaving 9 bases of the junction unmatched. CDR1 MNHEY and CDR2 SMNVEV come from the germline V gene (reference sequence). For the CDR3, the DNA is TGTGCCAGCAGTCCCGGGACAGGGGGGACCGGTGGCTACACCTTC. It codes for CASSPGTGGTGGYTF.